These 12 T cell receptor beta chains share one sample of origin, sequenced in a study of blood T cell repertoires in COVID-19. Generated by immunoSEQ multiplex PCR, the TCRdb table keeps only in-frame clones and is missing some. In the table there are 50,000 or so clones, over 75% of which are singletons. What was sequenced was peripheral blood. The receptors derive from a man in his sixties or seventies with acute or convalescent COVID-19.

The V and J genes are TRBV5-1 and TRBJ2-3; 10 bases are shared with TRBD2. Trimming took 4 bases from V and 4 from J; bases not matched to a gene: 6. Per germline, CDR1 SGHRS and CDR2 YFSETQ. The CDR3 contains 15 residues. CDR3 protein: CASSKLAGVSDTQYF. The CDR3 DNA follows: TGCGCCAGCAGCAAGCTAGCGGGAGTTTCAGATACGCAGTATTTT. Variable domain in full (rest from reference TRBV5-1 and TRBJ2-3): KAGVTQTPRYLIKTRGQQVTLSCSPISGHRSVSWYQQTPGQGLQFLFEYFSETQRNKGNFPGRFSGRQFSNSRSEMNVSTLELGDSALYLCASSKLAGVSDTQYFGPGTRLTVL.

The rearrangement joins TRBV7-6 to TRBJ1-1, with 7 bases lining up with TRBD1. The CDR3 runs to 11 residues. The V gene end was trimmed by 5 bases and the J gene end by 8 bases; junction bases not matched to a gene: 2. Germline CDR1 and CDR2: SGHVS and FNYEAQ. CDR3 amino acids: CASSLTGEAFF. The CDR3 region has the DNA TGTGCCAGCAGCCTGACAGGGGAAGCTTTCTTT. Looking up the rest from reference TRBV7-6 and TRBJ1-1 gives the full variable domain: GAGVSQSPRYKVTKRGQDVALRCDPISGHVSLYWYRQALGQGPEFLTYFNYEAQQDKSGLPNDRFSAERPEGSISTLTIQRTEQRDSAMYRCASSLTGEAFFGQGTRLTVV.

The CDR3: CASSRGTGQNTGELFF. CDR3 DNA sequence: TGTGCCAGCAGCCGTGGGACAGGGCAGAACACCGGGGAGCTGTTTTTT. This chain connects TRBV7-9 to TRBJ2-2; 9 positions agree with TRBD1. J lost 1 base, V lost 5 bases, and 5 bases had no gene match. Germline assignment: CDR1 SEHNR and CDR2 FQNEAQ (reference sequence). The CDR3 contains 16 residues.

The chain joins TRBV5-1 to TRBJ1-2; D perhaps matches TRBD1 (5 bases). CDR3 length equals 14 residues. In germline, CDR1 is SGHRS, CDR2 YFSETQ. V lost 0 bases to trimming and J lost 4 bases, with 10 bases between them. CDR3 amino acids: CASSLDGRGYGYTF. The CDR3 coding sequence is TGCGCCAGCAGCTTGGATGGGAGGGGCTATGGCTACACCTTC.

The V and J genes are TRBV27 and TRBJ1-2; maybe TRBD1 (5 bases). The CDR3 contains 14 residues. Germline CDR1 MNHEY, CDR2 SMNVEV (reference sequence). The V and J ends lost 3 bases and 4 bases respectively, with 12 bases between them. CDR3 region: CASSFTDSIYGYTF. CDR3 sequence (DNA): TGTGCCAGCAGTTTCACAGACAGCATCTATGGCTACACCTTC.

The chain has TRBV7-2 and TRBJ2-1; D unclear. Germline V lookup: CDR1 SGHTA, CDR2 FQGNSA. Trimming took off 5 bases at V and 0 bases at J, with 14 bases between the two ends. This CDR3 region has 16 residues. The chain's CDR3 is CASSEQSQSSYNEQFF. In DNA, the CDR3 is TGTGCCAGCAGCGAACAGTCCCAAAGCTCCTACAATGAGCAGTTCTTC. Drawing the rest from reference TRBV7-2 and TRBJ2-1, the complete variable domain is GAGVSQSPSNKVTEKGKDVELRCDPISGHTALYWYRQSLGQGLEFLIYFQGNSAPDKSGLPSDRFSAERTGGSVSTLTIQRTQQEDSAVYLCASSEQSQSSYNEQFFGPGTRLTVL.

The chain uses TRBV6-6 and TRBJ1-1; 7 bases map to TRBD1. The CDR3 spans 12 residues. Germline lookup yields CDR1 MNHNY and CDR2 SVGAGI (reference sequence). J gave up 4 bases and V 7 bases, and 3 bases lay outside the gene matches. CDR3 sequence reads: CASKGAATEAFF. The CDR3 coding sequence is TGTGCCAGCAAGGGGGCGGCCACTGAAGCTTTCTTT.

This rearrangement joins TRBV3-1 (or the pseudogene TRBV3-2) to TRBJ2-5; 11 positions agree with TRBD2. V shed 4 bases, J shed 5 bases, and the junction held 6 bases outside the gene matches. Per the germline V gene, CDR1 is LGHDT and CDR2 is YNNKEL (reference sequence). The CDR3 runs 15 residues. The CDR3, as DNA: TGTGCCAGCAGCCGCTCTAGCGGGGGGTCGGAGACCCAGTACTTC. Translated, it gives CASSRSSGGSETQYF.

V and J are TRBV12-5 and TRBJ1-1; the D is unclear. Germline V lookup: CDR1 LGHNT, CDR2 FRNRAP. The CDR3 contains 13 residues. The V and J ends lost 5 bases and 2 bases respectively, with 9 bases between them. The CDR3 sequence: CASGPSLNTEAFF. The CDR3 region has the DNA TGTGCTAGTGGTCCTTCTCTTAACACTGAAGCTTTCTTT.

The rearrangement links TRBV7-6 to TRBJ2-2; D unclear. CDR1 is SGHVS and CDR2 is FNYEAQ in the germline V gene. With 1 base removed from V and 0 bases from J, the gap between germline ends came to 12 bases. The CDR3 extends over 17 amino acids. As DNA, the CDR3 is TGTGCCAGCAGCTTAGTTATTCGGTTCGCGAACACCGGGGAGCTGTTTTTT. Amino acids: CASSLVIRFANTGELFF.

This chain links TRBV5-1 with TRBJ1-5, with D possibly being TRBD1 (5 bases). V lost 0 bases, J lost 3 bases, and 10 bases lay in between. This CDR3 region has 15 residues. Germline-derived CDR1 and CDR2 are SGHRS and YFSETQ. The CDR3, as DNA: TGCGCCAGCAGCTTGGAGGGGCGGATCAATCAGCCCCAGCATTTT. It specifies CASSLEGRINQPQHF.

The V and J genes are TRBV5-6 and TRBJ2-3, with 14 bases that match TRBD2. J lost 6 bases, V lost 5 bases, and 5 bases had no gene match. The CDR3 extends over 15 amino acids. Looked up from germline, CDR1 is SGHDT and CDR2 is YYEEEE. CDR3 coding DNA: TGTGCCAGCAGGACTAGCGGGAGGGCCTATGATACGCAGTATTTT. Encoded protein: CASRTSGRAYDTQYF.